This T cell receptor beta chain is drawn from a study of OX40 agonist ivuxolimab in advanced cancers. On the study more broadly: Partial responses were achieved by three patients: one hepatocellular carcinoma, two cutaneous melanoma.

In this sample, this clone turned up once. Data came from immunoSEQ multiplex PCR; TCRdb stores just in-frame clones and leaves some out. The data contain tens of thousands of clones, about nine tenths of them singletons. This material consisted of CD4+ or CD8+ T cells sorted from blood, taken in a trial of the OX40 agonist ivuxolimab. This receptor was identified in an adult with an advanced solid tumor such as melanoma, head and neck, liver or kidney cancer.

CDR3 protein: CASSPVAGQEGDTQYF. DNA of the CDR3: TGTGCCAGTTCACCCGTAGCGGGACAGGAGGGAGATACGCAGTATTTT. The gene calls are TRBV28 and TRBJ2-3; either TRBD1 or TRBD2 may supply D (8 bases each). Germline CDR1 reads MDHEN; CDR2 reads SYDVKM. Trimming pared 9 bases from V and 5 bases from J, leaving 24 bases between. This CDR3 has 16 residues.